The source of this T cell receptor (beta chain) is a study of blood T cell repertoires in COVID-19. Study details: Samples representing acute and convalescent COVID-19 were sourced from the United States, Italy and Spain.

Here immunoSEQ multiplex PCR was the method, and the copy in TCRdb shows in-frame clones only, minus some. Of about 400,000 clones in the sample, 85% to 90% were seen once. Germline CDR1 MNHEY, CDR2 SVGEGT. Trimming at V came to 5 bases and at J to 7 bases, leaving 6 bases not matched to a gene. The CDR3 covers 16 residues. The V and J genes are TRBV6-2 or TRBV6-3 and TRBJ2-1, with TRBD2 identical over 15 bases. The sequenced material came from peripheral blood. This TCR came from a human donor in a cohort sampled during active COVID-19. The CDR3 nucleotides read TGTGCCAGCAGTCGGACTAGCGGGAGGGGAGGGAATGAGCAGTTCTTC. It encodes CASSRTSGRGGNEQFF.